This T cell receptor beta chain was found in a study of shared clonotypes between healthy human individuals. Sequenced by immunoSEQ multiplex PCR; TCRdb stores in-frame clones only, minus some. This table holds over 750,000 clones, 95% to 97% found once. The CDR3 spans 13 residues. V lost 4 bases, J lost 4 bases, and 10 bases lay in between. Germline V gives CDR1 MDHEN, CDR2 SYDVKM. As to this clone: Its specificity is not known.

Overall study findings and caveats: Four donors shared approximately 5% of their naive CD4 clonotypes. Naive subsets typically showed greater estimated richness than memory subsets.

As defined, naive CD8 cells were CD45RO-negative and positively selected for CCR7, with terminally differentiated effector memory CD45RA+ cells excluded. The donors were adults (healthy and HIV-negative) with no recent acute infections or vaccinations. The chain recombines TRBV28 with TRBJ1-2; D not certain. The TCR originated in a young man in good health. Sequencing was performed on naive CD8+ T cells sorted from blood. The CDR3 DNA reads TGTGCCAGCAGTTCAGCGGGGTTCTATGGCTACACCTTC. Translation gives CASSSAGFYGYTF.